The rows below give T cell receptor beta chains drawn from one sample of a study of T cells after yellow fever vaccination. TCRdb passed the 5' RACE reads through MiXCR, listing each CDR3 protein once. The repertoire holds 600,000 to 750,000 distinct CDR3 sequences, with about 12% as singletons. Sequenced material: PBMCs, taken on the day of the yellow fever booster vaccination. These TCRs come from a man aged 30-40 years who received the YFV17D yellow fever vaccine. Each CDR3 is given with its conserved first and last residue. Fields, in order: D gene, clone size, CDR3 length, J gene, V gene, CDR3 protein, CDR3 DNA. The D gene is left open where the match is weak. Expanded clones get a size class; other rows say once, few or many, or leave the size out.

TRBD1	.	13	TRBJ1-2	TRBV20-1	CSAREQGAGGYTF	TGCAGTGCTAGAGAACAGGGGGCAGGAGGCTACACCTTC
.	.	12	TRBJ2-1	TRBV7-9	CASSSDRGEQFF	TGTGCCAGCAGTTCCGACCGTGGTGAGCAGTTCTTC
.	few	16	TRBJ2-5	TRBV21-1	CASSIPTSGGQETQYF	TGTGCCAGCAGCATCCCGACTAGCGGAGGCCAAGAGACCCAGTACTTC
TRBD2	few	16	TRBJ2-5	TRBV20-1	CSARDRPGLAMKTQYF	TGCAGTGCTAGAGATCGTCCGGGACTAGCTATGAAGACCCAGTACTTC
.	few	18	TRBJ1-5	TRBV11-2	CASSLFYSARLSNQPQHF	TGTGCCAGCAGCTTGTTCTACAGCGCGCGCCTGAGCAATCAGCCCCAGCATTTT
.	many	12	TRBJ2-3	TRBV14	CASSQVGTSWNF	TGTGCCAGCAGCCAAGTGGGGACCTCATGGAATTTT
TRBD1	.	15	TRBJ1-3	TRBV5-1	CASSPGQGNGNTIYF	TGCGCCAGCAGCCCGGGACAGGGGAATGGAAACACCATATATTTT
.	many	13	TRBJ1-5	TRBV6-1	CASSPTLAQPQHF	TGTGCCAGCAGTCCGACATTGGCGCAGCCCCAGCATTTT
.	few	14	TRBJ1-1	TRBV7-8	CASRSPGGNTEAFF	TGTGCCAGCAGGTCACCGGGGGGGAACACTGAAGCTTTCTTT
.	.	16	TRBJ2-7	TRBV6-2/TRBV6-3	CASSYPLSGMFNEQYF	TGTGCCAGCAGTTACCCATTATCGGGGATGTTTAACGAGCAGTACTTC
.	.	15	TRBJ1-5	TRBV6-2/TRBV6-3	CASSYGALGHQPQHF	TGTGCCAGCAGTTACGGTGCCCTGGGGCATCAGCCCCAGCATTTT
.	.	12	TRBJ1-2	TRBV20-1	CSASSRVNGYTF	TGCAGTGCTAGTTCCAGGGTTAATGGCTACACCTTC
.	.	14	TRBJ1-2	TRBV4-3	CASSQERQFYGYTF	TGCGCCAGCAGCCAAGAAAGGCAGTTCTATGGCTACACCTTC
TRBD1	many	14	TRBJ1-1	TRBV27	CASSSTGGFTEAFF	TGTGCCAGCAGTTCCACAGGGGGCTTTACTGAAGCTTTCTTT
TRBD1	.	15	TRBJ2-1	TRBV7-9	CASNRGTGTYNEQFF	TGTGCCAGCAACCGAGGGACAGGGACCTACAATGAGCAGTTCTTC
TRBD1	few	17	TRBJ2-7	TRBV5-6	CASSLGPPGTAGYEQYF	TGTGCCAGCAGCTTGGGTCCTCCAGGGACAGCAGGCTACGAGCAGTACTTC
TRBD1	.	15	TRBJ2-7	TRBV5-1	CASSRTDRVVAEQYF	TGCGCCAGCAGCAGGACGGACAGGGTAGTAGCCGAGCAGTACTTC
TRBD2	few	16	TRBJ2-1	TRBV3-1	CASSQVASGGPHGQFF	TGTGCCAGCAGCCAAGTTGCTAGCGGGGGCCCTCATGGGCAGTTCTTC
.	.	14	TRBJ2-5	TRBV24-1	CATSDGTRGETQYF	TGTGCCACCAGTGATGGAACAAGGGGGGAGACCCAGTACTTC
TRBD2	few	15	TRBJ2-1	TRBV7-2	CASRPGLVGNNEQFF	TGTGCCAGCAGACCGGGACTAGTGGGGAATAATGAGCAGTTCTTC
.	few	12	TRBJ1-5	TRBV20-1	CSAQAGNQPQHF	TGCAGTGCTCAGGCAGGGAATCAGCCCCAGCATTTT
TRBD2	few	12	TRBJ2-5	TRBV12-3/TRBV12-4	CASSAGGKTQYF	TGTGCCAGCAGTGCCGGGGGGAAGACCCAGTACTTC
.	.	13	TRBJ1-6	TRBV12-3/TRBV12-4	CASRQTGLSPLHF	TGTGCCAGCAGACAAACAGGGCTTTCACCCCTCCACTTT
.	.	15	TRBJ1-3	TRBV5-4	CASSPGHSSGNTIYF	TGTGCCAGCAGCCCGGGACATAGCTCTGGAAACACCATATATTTT
.	few	17	TRBJ2-3	TRBV4-3	CASSQDTRAGSRDTQYF	TGCGCCAGCAGCCAAGATACCCGCGCGGGAAGTAGAGATACGCAGTATTTT
.	.	15	TRBJ2-5	TRBV20-1	CSASGVERYQETQYF	TGCAGTGCTAGCGGGGTGGAGCGGTACCAAGAGACCCAGTACTTC
.	few	16	TRBJ1-3	TRBV5-5	CASSLARQGLGNTIYF	TGTGCCAGCAGCTTGGCCAGGCAGGGCCTCGGAAACACCATATATTTT
.	.	13	TRBJ2-7	TRBV3-1	CASSQTLGAEQYF	TGTGCCAGCAGCCAAACCCTGGGGGCCGAGCAGTACTTC
.	.	14	TRBJ2-5	TRBV29-1	CSVGARGVRETQYF	TGCAGCGTTGGAGCTCGAGGCGTCCGGGAGACCCAGTACTTC
TRBD1	.	14	TRBJ1-1	TRBV20-1	CSATRQGTGTEAFF	TGCAGTGCTACCCGACAGGGGACGGGCACTGAAGCTTTCTTT
.	many	13	TRBJ2-7	TRBV5-1	CASSLYQGSEQYF	TGCGCCAGCAGCTTGTACCAGGGGAGCGAGCAGTACTTC
.	few	14	TRBJ2-7	TRBV6-5	CASSFTDRRYEQYF	TGTGCCAGCAGTTTCACGGACAGAAGATACGAGCAGTACTTC
.	many	15	TRBJ2-5	TRBV15	CATSRGGAAQETQYF	TGTGCCACCAGCAGAGGCGGAGCGGCGCAAGAGACCCAGTACTTC
.	few	15	TRBJ2-3	TRBV24-1	CATSDSGRRQGTQYF	TGTGCCACCAGTGATTCGGGGCGGCGGCAGGGTACGCAGTATTTT
.	.	13	TRBJ2-3	TRBV24-1	CATSQPGRDTQYF	TGTGCCACCAGTCAGCCGGGACGCGATACGCAGTATTTT
.	few	14	TRBJ1-2	TRBV5-1	CASSLHGINYGYTF	TGCGCCAGCAGCTTACACGGGATTAACTATGGCTACACCTTC
TRBD1	.	15	TRBJ2-2	TRBV19	CASRPGQGLTGELFF	TGTGCCAGTAGACCCGGACAGGGTCTTACCGGGGAGCTGTTTTTT
TRBD2	.	14	TRBJ2-1	TRBV5-1	CASSPGTSGSYRFF	TGCGCCAGCAGCCCTGGGACTAGCGGGAGCTATCGGTTCTTC
.	many	16	TRBJ1-2	TRBV7-2	CASSPRGPPRDYGYTF	TGTGCCAGCAGCCCCAGAGGTCCCCCCCGTGACTATGGCTACACCTTC
.	.	15	TRBJ1-5	TRBV20-1	CSAQRFGPSNQPQHF	TGCAGTGCCCAACGCTTCGGACCGAGCAATCAGCCCCAGCATTTT
TRBD2	many	12	TRBJ2-3	TRBV29-1	CSVGGRADTQYF	TGCAGCGTCGGCGGGAGAGCAGATACGCAGTATTTT
.	.	11	TRBJ1-1	TRBV29-1	CSAHRSTEAFF	TGCAGCGCCCATCGGAGCACTGAAGCTTTCTTT
TRBD1	few	18	TRBJ1-4	TRBV5-1	CASSSGQGRSATNEKLFF	TGCGCCAGCAGCTCAGGACAGGGGAGGTCGGCCACTAATGAAAAACTGTTTTTT
.	.	15	TRBJ2-3	TRBV5-1	CASSFRRRDTDTQYF	TGCGCCAGCTCCTTTCGGCGGAGAGACACAGATACGCAGTATTTT
TRBD2	many	14	TRBJ2-5	TRBV12-3/TRBV12-4	CASSFGGGRETQYF	TGTGCCAGCAGTTTTGGGGGGGGACGAGAGACCCAGTACTTC
TRBD1	.	19	TRBJ2-6	TRBV5-1	CASSLGTGPLKVGANVLTF	TGCGCCAGCAGCCTAGGGACAGGGCCTCTTAAGGTTGGGGCCAACGTCCTGACTTTC
TRBD2	many	16	TRBJ2-1	TRBV24-1	CATSDTSGKVGGEQFF	TGTGCCACCAGTGACACTAGCGGGAAAGTCGGTGGTGAGCAGTTCTTC
TRBD2	few	15	TRBJ2-1	TRBV12-3/TRBV12-4	CASSRAGGEGNEQFF	TGTGCCAGCAGCCGAGCGGGAGGAGAAGGAAATGAGCAGTTCTTC
TRBD2	few	14	TRBJ2-1	TRBV7-2	CASSFLAGLNEQFF	TGTGCCAGCAGCTTTCTAGCGGGCCTAAATGAGCAGTTCTTC
TRBD1	.	16	TRBJ2-2	TRBV5-1	CASSATGALNTGELFF	TGCGCCAGCAGCGCCACAGGGGCCTTGAACACCGGGGAGCTGTTTTTT